This T cell receptor (beta chain) was identified in a study of T cells in Graves' hyperthyroidism and ophthalmopathy (dated by TCRdb to 2018 to 2020). Turning to the overall study: Peripheral blood was sampled at the time of initial diagnosis, prior to any treatment. A discovery cohort of fewer than 110 patients, roughly 45 with Graves' ophthalmopathy and about 58 with stable Graves' hyperthyroidism, was used to find distinguishing TCR V-J signatures. Whether ophthalmopathy could be predicted prospectively was tested in an independent validation cohort made up of some 20 hyperthyroidism patients plus 17 patients who later progressed to ophthalmopathy. The approximately 95 discovery patients were divided at random into training and test sets in a 7:3 ratio. The study also compared thyroid tissue and blood T-cell repertoires from 5 to 7 Graves' hyperthyroidism patients. After sampling, hyperthyroidism patients received methimazole starting at 30 mg daily, and ophthalmopathy patients received high-dose intravenous methylprednisolone. According to the paper, TCR Vbeta CDR3 sequencing was carried out on 120 to 150 peripheral blood samples, which came from over 40 ophthalmopathy, 75 to 80 hyperthyroidism and 17 progressor patients. Paper-wide results and their limitations: In cross-validation, a model built on a 13 V-J signature told ophthalmopathy apart from stable hyperthyroidism with approximately 90% sensitivity and about 81% specificity, and in testing the same model reached 80%/75%. No statistical method was used to fix the sample size in advance, and group allocation was not hidden from the investigators. Most expanded thyroid clonotypes (frequency above 0.001) were also detected in blood, suggesting blood repertoires may reflect thyroid immune responses. In validation, the model predicted progression to ophthalmopathy with over 65% sensitivity and 72% to 75% specificity, a median of roughly seven months before onset.

Stable Graves' hyperthyroidism was defined as no progression to ophthalmopathy during 18 months of follow-up. Hyperthyroidism patients were aged 18 to 65 years and newly diagnosed, with disease duration of less than 2 months. Patients with uncontrolled infections, other autoimmune diseases, pregnancy or lactation were excluded. Clinical symptoms, serum thyroxine and TRAb, thyroid ultrasound, and orbital computed tomography formed the basis for the diagnoses. Ficoll-Paque density gradient centrifugation was used to isolate PBMCs from about 10 ml of fresh peripheral blood. Trizol reagent was used to extract total RNA, and RNA quality was then checked on an Agilent 2100 Bioanalyzer. This clonotype was found a few times. Its cognate antigen has yet to be identified. One base away there is no much larger clone; base qualities are not given. TCR beta CDR3 regions were amplified from RNA transcripts. A first-round RT-PCR of the TCR CDR3 used the HTBI primer set with the Qiagen OneStep RT-PCR kit. The libraries were constructed in a second round of multiplex PCR and then size-selected and purified. Libraries were sequenced paired-end with 100 bp reads on an Illumina HiSeq2000. The source study handled its data this way. SOAPnuke was used to process the raw data, removing reads that contained adapters or uncalled bases, had a mean Phred below 15, or lacked an exact match to the constant primer or identifier. High-quality paired reads were merged using COPE v1.2.5, and each unique nucleotide sequence was defined as a clonotype. Clonotypes were aligned to IMGT TRBV, TRBD and TRBJ reference segments using MiTCR v1.1. The analysis included only V-J combinations with a frequency above 0.0001, which together covered approximately 99% of the repertoires. The TCS score was defined as the ratio of F50 (clonal expansion) to E x V (chaos), calculated using BLOSUM62-based TCRdist between CDR3 peptides within each V-J. Welch's t-statistics and random forest reduced around 550 V-J features to roughly 13, which were used in a naive Bayes classifier (R e1071). In-frame beta chains were kept once TCRdb had trimmed the public reads at Q25 with fastp and called clones with MiXCR. CDR3 protein sequences are deduplicated, and each keeps its most common genes and DNA. TCRdb's processing, not the study's, gives the V and J calls here. Within this sample are some 620,000 distinct CDR3 sequences, with 15% to 20% of them counted one time only. The ten largest clones represent over 3.5% of the sample.

The germline V end is reduced by 0 bases and the J end by 3 bases; junction bases left unmatched: 6. The CDR3 goes from the cysteine to the phenylalanine over 16 residues. Of the read, only the CDR3 DNA is kept; its 48 bases are in frame from base 1. Based on the germline V gene (reference sequence), the CDR1 and CDR2 sequences are DFQATT and SNEGSKA. The chain couples TRBV20-1 to TRBJ2-7; 12 bases in the junction line up with TRBD1. Input material: blood. This receptor was identified in a woman aged 25 to 39 with Graves' hyperthyroidism. The DNA sequence reads TGCAGTGCTAGAGATCTTGGGACAGGGGGCGGCTACGAGCAGTACTTC. This gives the protein CSARDLGTGGGYEQYF.